The 5 T cell receptor beta chains below come from one sample, sequenced in a study of cytomegalovirus exposure and HLA in healthy donors (dated by TCRdb to the late 2010s). Library preparation employed the immunoSEQ multiplex PCR assay. A mixture of 60 forward primers for TCR Vbeta segments and 13 reverse primers for TCR Jbeta segments was used in the multiplex PCR. In its TCRdb copy, this immuneACCESS table keeps in-frame sequences only and misses some clones. Where compared with another copy, unresolved V genes explain less than half of these, and the others have no known cause. This sample lists fewer than 250,000 clones; 79% were detected once. The ten largest make up about 1.5% of the sample. Sequencing was performed on PBMCs. The receptors shown here come from a woman between 18 and 29 years old in good health and CMV-seronegative.

CDR3: CASSQANSPLHF. CDR3 nucleotide sequence: TGTGCCAGTTCACAGGCAAATTCACCCCTCCACTTT. This chain links TRBV19 with TRBJ1-6, with D possibly TRBD1 on 5 matching bases. Germline CDR1 is LNHDA and CDR2 is SQIVND (reference sequence). Trimming removed 8 bases from V and 7 bases from J, with 9 bases in between. The CDR3 consists of 12 residues. Full variable domain (rest looked up from reference TRBV19 and TRBJ1-6): DGGITQSPKYLFRKEGQNVTLSCEQNLNHDAMYWYRQDPGQGLRLIYYSQIVNDFQKGDIAEGYSVSREKKESFPLTVTSAQKNPTAFYLCASSQANSPLHFGNGTRLTVT.

J is TRBJ2-7 and V is TRBV5-1; 7 bases align to TRBD1. With V trimmed by 2 bases and J by 1 base, 9 bases remained unmatched. Looked up from germline, CDR1 is SGHRS and CDR2 is YFSETQ. The CDR3 consists of 16 residues. The CDR3 loop is CASSLLGTADSYEQYF. In DNA, the CDR3 is TGCGCCAGCAGCTTACTCGGGACAGCTGATTCCTACGAGCAGTACTTC.

In the case of this clone: Germline and junction disagree at one end, which may indicate a read error. The chain carries TRBV7-9 and TRBJ2-4; weak D call: TRBD2 (5 bases). Germline CDR1 and CDR2: SEHNR and FQNEAQ (reference sequence). This CDR3 region has 12 residues. CDR3 nucleotides: TGTTCCAGCAGCACCGCGGAGGCCATTCAGTACTTC. It translates to CSSSTAEAIQYF.

CDR3 region: CASSENRGQETQYF. CDR3 nucleotide sequence: TGTGCCAGCAGCGAAAACAGGGGACAAGAGACCCAGTACTTC. V and J are TRBV5-6 and TRBJ2-5; 7 bases match TRBD1. The V and J ends lost 4 bases and 2 bases, in that order; junction bases with no gene match: 5. The V gene's germline CDR1 is SGHDT and CDR2 YYEEEE. The CDR3 loop spans 14 amino acids.

The chain couples TRBV29-1 to TRBJ1-2; maybe TRBD1 (5 bases). Trimming took 6 bases from V and 8 from J, leaving 16 bases between them. The CDR3 consists of 12 residues. Germline values: CDR1 SQVTM, CDR2 ANQGSEA. CDR3: CSVKGAEKGYTF. Here the CDR3 DNA reads TGCAGCGTCAAAGGGGCGGAGAAAGGCTACACCTTC.